A single sample is the source of the 13 T cell receptor beta chains below, sequenced in a study of shared clonotypes between healthy human individuals. CD45RO-negative, CCR7-selected cells formed the naive CD8 fraction, which excluded terminally differentiated effector memory CD45RA+ cells. Using immunoSEQ multiplex PCR, the repertoire was profiled, and TCRdb retains in-frame clones only, with some absent. In the table there are more than 2 million clones, less than 95% of which are singletons. The sample consisted of naive CD8+ T cells sorted from blood. Every receptor here comes from a man younger than 35 in good health.

This chain joins TRBV28 and TRBJ2-7, with D tentatively TRBD2 (6 bases). Germline V CDR1 and CDR2: MDHEN, SYDVKM. This CDR3 is built from 14 residues. V was trimmed by 8 bases and J by 7 bases, leaving 21 bases between them. CDR3 region: CASEMDMAGSEQYF. Here the CDR3 DNA reads TGTGCCAGCGAAATGGATATGGCCGGGAGTGAGCAGTACTTC.

The chain employs TRBV27 and TRBJ2-2; D is undetermined. This CDR3 has 14 residues. Trimming took 1 base from V and 7 from J, leaving 10 bases between them. Per the germline V gene, CDR1 is MNHEY and CDR2 is SMNVEV (reference sequence). CDR3: CASSLYAAVGELFF. The CDR3 DNA reads as TGTGCCAGCAGTTTATACGCCGCGGTCGGGGAGCTGTTTTTT.

The chain is built from TRBV2 and TRBJ1-1, with TRBD1 as a possible D gene (5 bases). V shed 10 bases and J shed 3 bases, with 15 bases lying between them. There are 13 residues in the CDR3. The germline gives CDR1 SNHLY, CDR2 FYNNEI. CDR3 sequence: CATQGPRDTEAFF. The CDR3 nucleotides read TGTGCCACCCAGGGCCCTAGGGACACTGAAGCTTTCTTT.

V usage is TRBV6-6 and J usage is TRBJ2-7, with 10 bases identical to TRBD1. Germline-derived CDR1 and CDR2 are MNHNY and SVGAGI (reference sequence). CDR3 length: 14 residues. The trim removed 5 bases at V and 5 bases at J, leaving 6 bases unmatched. Here the CDR3 reads CASSPVGTGDEQYF. The CDR3 DNA sequence: TGTGCCAGCAGTCCTGTAGGGACAGGGGACGAGCAGTACTTC.

This clone was seen only a few times. CDR3 amino acids: CSVKKPGQGNEQFF. CDR3 nucleotide sequence: TGCAGCGTAAAAAAACCGGGACAAGGTAATGAGCAGTTCTTC. The rearrangement uses TRBV29-1 and TRBJ2-1, with D perhaps matching TRBD1 (6 bases). Trimming pared 6 bases from V and 7 bases from J, leaving 19 bases between. Germline V lookup: CDR1 SQVTM, CDR2 ANQGSEA. The CDR3 contains 14 residues.

This rearrangement joins TRBV10-2 to TRBJ2-1; 10 bases map to TRBD2. CDR3 length equals 16 residues. V lost 0 bases, J lost 4 bases, and 3 bases stayed unmatched. Germline CDR1 is WSHSY and CDR2 is SAAADI. The CDR3 sequence: CASSESAGGRYNEQFF. CDR3 DNA: TGCGCCAGCAGTGAGTCAGCGGGAGGGCGGTACAATGAGCAGTTCTTC.

V usage is TRBV27 and J usage is TRBJ1-6, with 8 bases matching TRBD1. The CDR3 has 16 amino acids. Trimming cost V 5 bases and J 7 bases; bases outside gene matches: 10. Germline lookup yields CDR1 MNHEY and CDR2 SMNVEV (reference sequence). In nucleotides, the CDR3 is TGTGCCAGCAGTCCGTCGACAGGGGAGGTCAATTCACCCCTCCACTTT. Its translation is CASSPSTGEVNSPLHF.

The chain is built from TRBV28 and TRBJ1-3; D remains unclear. V lost 6 bases, J lost 4 bases, and 7 bases lay in between. CDR3 size: 12 residues. Germline CDR1 MDHEN, CDR2 SYDVKM. The CDR3 reads CASSPSGNTIYF. The CDR3 DNA sequence: TGTGCCAGCAGCCCTTCGGGAAACACCATATATTTT.

The V call is TRBV5-5, the J call TRBJ2-7, with TRBD1 identical over 9 bases. Germline V CDR1 and CDR2: SGHKS, YYEKEE (reference sequence). Losses at the gene ends were 4 bases for V and 5 bases for J; bases not matched to a gene: 7. The length of the CDR3 is 14 residues. The CDR3 loop reads CASSIGTGLHEQYF. In DNA form, the CDR3 reads TGTGCCAGCAGCATTGGGACAGGGCTCCACGAGCAGTACTTC.

The chain couples TRBV6-5 to TRBJ1-4; 7 nucleotides match TRBD1. The CDR3 sequence is 15 residues long. V lost 4 bases and J lost 5; bases outside the gene matches: 7. The germline CDR1 and CDR2 sequences are MNHEY and SVGAGI. CDR3 in DNA: TGTGCCAGCAGTTTCATTGACAGGGAGAATGAAAAACTGTTTTTT. This sequence encodes CASSFIDRENEKLFF.

The CDR3 DNA reads TGTGCCAGCAGCCAAGACCATCGGGACAGCCACACTGAAGCTTTCTTT. It codes for CASSQDHRDSHTEAFF. The chain links TRBV4-2 to TRBJ1-1, with 7 bases that match TRBD1. J lost 3 bases, V lost 0 bases, and 7 bases had no gene match. The CDR3 extends over 16 amino acids. Germline CDR1 LGHNA, CDR2 YNFKEQ.

CDR3 coding DNA: TGTGCCAGCAGCCGGCCATTCGGGGGGGCGAAGAGTGATGGCTACACCTTC. Its protein is CASSRPFGGAKSDGYTF. The V call is TRBV5-6, the J call TRBJ1-2; TRBD1 might be the D (6 bases). The V gene lost 4 bases and the J gene lost 6 bases, with 25 bases spanning the gap. The germline V gene has CDR1 SGHDT and CDR2 YYEEEE. This CDR3 contains 17 residues.

As DNA, the CDR3 is TGTGCCAGCCGTTTTCGGGAGAACTATGGTAATGAGCAGTTCTTC. This codes for CASRFRENYGNEQFF. This rearrangement joins TRBV7-9 to TRBJ2-1, with D maybe TRBD2 (6 bases). The length of the CDR3 is 15 residues. From germline, CDR1 is SEHNR and CDR2 FQNEAQ (reference sequence). V dropped 8 bases and J dropped 7 bases, with 21 bases sitting between them.